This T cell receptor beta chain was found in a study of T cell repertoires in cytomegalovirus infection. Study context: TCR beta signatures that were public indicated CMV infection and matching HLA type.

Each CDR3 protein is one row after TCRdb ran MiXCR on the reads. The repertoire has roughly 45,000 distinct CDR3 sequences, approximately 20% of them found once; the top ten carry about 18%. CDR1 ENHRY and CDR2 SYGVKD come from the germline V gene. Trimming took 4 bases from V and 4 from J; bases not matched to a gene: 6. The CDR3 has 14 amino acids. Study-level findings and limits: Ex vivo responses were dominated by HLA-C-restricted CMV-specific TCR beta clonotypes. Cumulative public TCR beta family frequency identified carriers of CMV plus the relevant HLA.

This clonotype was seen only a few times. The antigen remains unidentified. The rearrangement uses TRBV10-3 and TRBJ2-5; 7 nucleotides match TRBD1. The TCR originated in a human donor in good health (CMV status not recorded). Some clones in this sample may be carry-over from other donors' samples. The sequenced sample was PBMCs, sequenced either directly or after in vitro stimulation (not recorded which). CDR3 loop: CAISGGTATETQYF. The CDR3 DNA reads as TGTGCCATCAGTGGTGGGACAGCCACAGAGACCCAGTACTTC.